The 25 T cell receptor beta chains reported below all come from one sample, sequenced in a study of human T cells and chemical hapten exposure. TCRdb itself ran the RACE reads through MiXCR, one entry per CDR3 protein. The table lists 180,000 or so distinct CDR3 sequences, 13% to 15% of them singletons. Time point reported: patch test 1, 2 weeks after DPC sensitization. Treatment given: therapeutic diphenylcyclopropenone sensitization with weekly scalp DPC. The sequences come from whole blood, collected in connection with sensitization to the hapten diphenylcyclopropenone (DPC). Receptors originate from a woman in her 30s with alopecia areata. Some clones in this sample may be carry-over from other donors' samples.

This clonotype was picked up many times. This chain joins TRBV10-3 and TRBJ2-3; TRBD2 aligns across 7 bases. Unmatched junction bases numbered 11, after V lost 0 bases and J lost 2 bases. The CDR3 extends over 18 amino acids. The germline V gene encodes CDR1 ENHRY and CDR2 SYGVKD. CDR3 coding DNA: TGTGCCATCAGTGAGTCCCCGTGGAGCGGGGCTACCACAGATACGCAGTATTTT. Translating gives CAISESPWSGATTDTQYF.

In its sample, this clonotype was seen once. The chain joins TRBV7-2 to TRBJ1-2, with D uncertain. The CDR3 contains 12 residues. CDR1 SGHTA and CDR2 FQGNSA come from the germline V gene. Trimming removed 3 bases at V and 4 bases at J, with 6 bases between. The DNA for the CDR3 is TGTGCCAGCAGCTTTAACAGCTATGGCTACACCTTC. It yields the protein CASSFNSYGYTF.

The chain uses TRBV25-1 and TRBJ1-2, with 8 bases identical to TRBD1. From germline, CDR1 is MGHDK and CDR2 SYGVNS. The J segment lost 7 bases and the V segment lost 5 bases, leaving 6 bases of the junction unmatched. The CDR3 is 13 residues long. In DNA, the CDR3 is TGTGCCAGCAGTAGCGCAGGGGGCTTTGGCTACACCTTC. Its translation: CASSSAGGFGYTF.

At least ten counts were recorded for this clonotype. The V call is TRBV28, the J call TRBJ2-1, with D perhaps TRBD2 (7 bases). CDR1 is MDHEN and CDR2 is SYDVKM in the germline V gene. The CDR3 loop spans 13 amino acids. Trimming stripped 8 bases from V and 6 bases from J, with 14 bases between. The CDR3 reads CASRGAGINEQFF. The CDR3, as DNA: TGTGCCAGCCGGGGGGCAGGGATCAATGAGCAGTTCTTC.

In this sample, this clonotype turned up a few times. V is TRBV5-1 and J is TRBJ2-5, with D possibly matching TRBD2 (6 bases). The CDR3 covers 15 residues. V dropped 4 bases and J dropped 3 bases, with 16 bases sitting between them. CDR1 SGHRS and CDR2 YFSETQ come from the germline V gene. CDR3 coding DNA: TGCGCCAGCAGCCCCCCACGGGGGTCGGAAGAGACCCAGTACTTC. It encodes CASSPPRGSEETQYF.

CDR3 nucleotides: TGCAGTGCCAGGGGGGGCCGCAATGAGCAGTTCTTC. The encoded protein is CSARGGRNEQFF. The chain carries TRBV20-1 and TRBJ2-1; D tentatively reads TRBD1 or TRBD2 (7 bases each). CDR3 length equals 12 residues. Trimming removed 6 bases from V and 6 bases from J, with 12 bases in between. The germline gives CDR1 DFQATT, CDR2 SNEGSKA (reference sequence).

The chain recombines TRBV20-1 with TRBJ1-5; the D is unclear. The V gene lost 0 bases and the J gene lost 4 bases, with 4 bases spanning the gap. This CDR3 contains 12 residues. Germline V gene sequence: CDR1 DFQATT, CDR2 SNEGSKA (reference sequence). CDR3 sequence reads: CSARDLNQPQHF. CDR3 bases: TGCAGTGCTAGAGATCTAAATCAGCCCCAGCATTTT.

A few counts support this clonotype. The chain is built from TRBV4-3 and TRBJ2-7, with 8 bases identical to TRBD1. The CDR3 is made up of 15 amino acids. Germline V gives CDR1 LGHNA, CDR2 YSLEER. The ends lost 0 bases at V and 4 bases at J; junction bases unmatched: 5. Here the CDR3 DNA reads TGCGCCAGCAGCCAAGAAAGGACAGGGATTTACGAGCAGTACTTC. Protein product: CASSQERTGIYEQYF.

The chain links TRBV20-1 to TRBJ2-3; no clear D. V lost 1 base and J lost 6, with 5 bases in between. Looked up from germline, CDR1 is DFQATT and CDR2 is SNEGSKA (reference sequence). The CDR3 is made up of 11 amino acids. In DNA, the CDR3 is TGCAGTGCTAGAGGTTCGGATACGCAGTATTTT. This translates into CSARGSDTQYF.

The chain recombines TRBV20-1 with TRBJ2-7, with 9 positions matching TRBD2. CDR3 length: 13 amino acids. The V gene's germline CDR1 is DFQATT and CDR2 SNEGSKA (reference sequence). Germline trimming cut 0 bases from V and 4 bases from J; bases unmatched to any gene: 1. The CDR3 loop reads CSARDAGGYEQYF. The CDR3 nucleotides read TGCAGTGCTAGAGATGCGGGGGGGTACGAGCAGTACTTC.

This clonotype was detected only a few times. The rearrangement joins TRBV29-1 to TRBJ1-4; perhaps TRBD1 as D (6 bases). From germline, CDR1 is SQVTM and CDR2 ANQGSEA. The CDR3 loop spans 14 amino acids. V shed 5 bases and J shed 4 bases, with 14 bases lying between them. The DNA of the CDR3 is TGCAGCGTTTCCCGGGACACCAGTAATGAAAAACTGTTTTTT. Translated: CSVSRDTSNEKLFF.

The chain employs TRBV11-2 and TRBJ2-1, with D hard to call. The CDR3 totals 12 residues. Germline V CDR1 and CDR2: SGHAT, FQNNGV. V was pared by 1 base and J by 9 bases, with 7 bases between. The chain's CDR3 is CASSLVVGEQFF. CDR3 DNA: TGTGCCAGCAGCTTAGTGGTGGGTGAGCAGTTCTTC.

The V and J genes are TRBV7-8 and TRBJ2-2; 10 nucleotides agree with TRBD2. The CDR3 extends over 16 amino acids. Germline CDR1 and CDR2: SGHVS and FQNEAQ. Trimming removed 5 bases from V and 4 bases from J; junction bases left unmatched: 7. CDR3 DNA: TGTGCCAGCAGCACTAGCACTAGCGGGATCACCGGGGAGCTGTTTTTT. Encoded protein: CASSTSTSGITGELFF.

This clonotype was observed many times. The chain has TRBV12-3 or TRBV12-4 and TRBJ1-1; the D is unclear. Trimming removed 4 bases from V and 1 base from J, with 7 bases in between. CDR3 length equals 13 residues. In DNA, the CDR3 is TGTGCCAGCAGTTCAGGACGGAACACTGAAGCTTTCTTT. It codes for CASSSGRNTEAFF.

In this sample, this clonotype turned up many times. The V call is TRBV20-1, the J call TRBJ2-7; 7 bases match TRBD1. Looked up from germline, CDR1 is DFQATT and CDR2 is SNEGSKA (reference sequence). The CDR3 is 14 residues long. The ends lost 4 bases at V and 3 bases at J; junction bases unmatched: 9. Here the CDR3 DNA reads TGCAGTGCTATCAACAGGGGAGCTTACTACGAGCAGTACTTC. Amino acids: CSAINRGAYYEQYF.

There are a few counts of this clonotype. The rearrangement uses TRBV27 and TRBJ1-1; D may be TRBD1 (6 bases). The V end was cut by 5 bases, the J end by 2 bases, with 12 bases between. The CDR3 consists of 14 residues. From germline, CDR1 is MNHEY and CDR2 SMNVEV (reference sequence). The CDR3 DNA follows: TGTGCCAGCAGTCGGACAGTCCACAACACTGAAGCTTTCTTT. Translation: CASSRTVHNTEAFF.

V usage is TRBV6-4 and J usage is TRBJ2-7; 7 bases are a match to TRBD1. CDR3 length equals 14 residues. Looked up from germline, CDR1 is MRHNA and CDR2 is SNTAGT. The J segment lost 2 bases and the V segment lost 7 bases, leaving 8 bases of the junction unmatched. The CDR3 region is CASTPGQKTYEQYF. As DNA, the CDR3 is TGTGCCAGCACTCCGGGACAGAAGACCTACGAGCAGTACTTC.

As concerns this clonotype: A much larger clonotype is one base distant, so this may be a read error. V gene TRBV27 combines with J gene TRBJ2-3, with D tentatively TRBD2 (6 bases). The V gene's germline CDR1 is MNHEY and CDR2 SMNVEV (reference sequence). The V gene lost 4 bases and the J gene lost 2 bases, with 13 bases spanning the gap. There are 15 residues in the CDR3. The CDR3 is CASSSSRRDTDTQYF. Written as DNA, the CDR3 is TGTGCCAGCAGTTCTAGCAGGAGGGACACAGATACGCAGTATTTT.

This clonotype was seen a few times. V and J are TRBV6-6 and TRBJ1-2, with D perhaps TRBD1 (6 bases). Trimming cost V 2 bases and J 1 base, with 14 bases left between them. The CDR3 extends over 16 amino acids. Germline V gene sequence: CDR1 MNHNY, CDR2 SVGAGI (reference sequence). The CDR3 here is CASSYIRGQSNYGYTF. The DNA for the CDR3 is TGTGCCAGCAGTTACATTCGAGGACAGAGTAACTATGGCTACACCTTC.

The chain employs TRBV2 and TRBJ1-3; 12 bases match TRBD1. This CDR3 region has 16 residues. Germline CDR1 is SNHLY and CDR2 is FYNNEI. After removal of 7 bases from V and 2 bases from J, the junction contained 6 bases not matched to a gene. This CDR3 is CASIRDRGLAGNTIYF. The CDR3, as DNA: TGTGCCAGCATACGGGACAGGGGGCTTGCTGGAAACACCATATATTTT. Full variable domain (missing parts from reference TRBV2 and TRBJ1-3): EPEVTQTPSHQVTQMGQEVILRCVPISNHLYFYWYRQILGQKVEFLVSFYNNEISEKSEIFDDQFSVERPDGSNFTLKIRSTKLEDSAMYFCASIRDRGLAGNTIYFGEGSWLTVV.

This clonotype was counted between two and nine times. This chain joins TRBV7-2 and TRBJ2-1, with 7 bases that match TRBD2. J lost 5 bases, V lost 5 bases, and 3 bases had no gene match. The V gene's germline CDR1 is SGHTA and CDR2 FQGNSA. The CDR3 has 13 amino acids. The CDR3 loop is CASSAGVNNEQFF. The DNA of the CDR3 is TGTGCCAGCAGCGCGGGGGTAAACAATGAGCAGTTCTTC.

This chain connects TRBV6-5 to TRBJ1-1; a weak D match, TRBD1 (5 bases). V was clipped by 0 bases and J by 3 bases, with 11 bases between them. Germline CDR1 is MNHEY and CDR2 is SVGAGI. The CDR3 runs 15 residues. The CDR3 region has the DNA TGTGCCAGCAGTTACTCGAAGGTACAGGACACTGAAGCTTTCTTT. Translating gives CASSYSKVQDTEAFF.

This clonotype has only a few counts. The chain employs TRBV2 and TRBJ2-2, with 8 positions matching TRBD2. The germline V gene has CDR1 SNHLY and CDR2 FYNNEI. The CDR3 totals 15 residues. Trimming took 4 bases from V and 2 from J; bases not matched to a gene: 3. The CDR3, as DNA: TGTGCCAGCAGTGTCACTAGCGGAAACACCGGGGAGCTGTTTTTT. Protein product: CASSVTSGNTGELFF.

The gene calls are TRBV2 and TRBJ1-6; the D gene is possibly TRBD1 (6 bases). In germline, CDR1 is SNHLY, CDR2 FYNNEI. The V gene lost 6 bases and the J gene lost 9 bases, with 12 bases spanning the gap. This CDR3 has 13 amino acids. CDR3 coding DNA: TGTGCCAGCAGAGCCGGGACATCTTCACCCCTCCACTTT. It specifies CASRAGTSSPLHF.

This clonotype was observed a handful of times. The chain is built from TRBV20-1 and TRBJ1-5; D gene ambiguous. V lost 0 bases and J 5 bases, leaving 11 bases between the germline ends. The germline V gene encodes CDR1 DFQATT and CDR2 SNEGSKA (reference sequence). This CDR3 is 14 amino acids long. The CDR3 region has the DNA TGCAGTGCTAGAGACGGACGGACGGATCAGCCCCAGCATTTT. Translated, it gives CSARDGRTDQPQHF.